This is a list of T cell receptor beta chains from one sample in a study of neurological immune-mediated disorders. TCRdb re-analysed the 5' RACE reads in MiXCR, keeping a single row per CDR3 protein. The sample lists about 59,000 distinct CDR3 sequences; 20% to 30% were seen once. The sample was PBMCs. The receptors were sampled from a man in his 60s with HTLV-1-associated myelopathy (HAM/TSP). Both conserved end residues are trimmed from each CDR3. Each record gives: J gene, V gene, CDR3 protein.

>TRBJ2-5|TRBV5-1
ASSIGQTEETQY
>TRBJ1-3|TRBV5-1
ASSLKWESGNTIY
>TRBJ2-1|TRBV10-1
ASSESAGGAYNEQF
>TRBJ2-3|TRBV27
ASRAPLAGGRGTQY
>TRBJ2-2|TRBV7-9
ASSRLAGRLHTGELF
>TRBJ2-7|TRBV12-3/TRBV12-4
ASSSGLAGSEQY
>TRBJ2-7|TRBV5-1
ASSSGGRESYEQY
>TRBJ1-4|TRBV15
ATSRGEAEKLF
>TRBJ1-1|TRBV20-1
SAPGAAGVGEAF
>TRBJ2-1|TRBV7-6
ASSPRGGGRGQF
>TRBJ1-2|TRBV7-6
ASSLAGNGNYGYT
>TRBJ1-5|TRBV6-5
ASSRSGTGRQPQH
>TRBJ2-7|TRBV20-1
SAKTLSSYEQY
>TRBJ1-1|TRBV20-1
SARDRQAMNTEAF
>TRBJ2-5|TRBV20-1
SAPQTVMRETQY
>TRBJ2-4|TRBV14
ASSQDLATNIQY
>TRBJ1-3|TRBV24-1
ATSDTRDGGNTIY
>TRBJ2-7|TRBV12-3/TRBV12-4
ASTPGQGNNEQY
>TRBJ2-5|TRBV2
ASRVDRIKETQY
>TRBJ2-7|TRBV20-1
SARDNRGQSSYEQY
>TRBJ2-1|TRBV4-1
ASSQITRTGRSYNEQF
>TRBJ2-3|TRBV5-6
ASSTDRGGTDTQY
>TRBJ2-3|TRBV11-2
ASSLGTGTHYTDTQY
>TRBJ2-7|TRBV20-1
SARDSASGVPYEQY
>TRBJ1-5|TRBV20-1
SARRQGTANGPQH
>TRBJ2-1|TRBV7-2
ASRGRGEGEQF
>TRBJ2-5|TRBV20-1
SARDRTGYQETQY
>TRBJ2-7|TRBV24-1
AGSDRYYEQY
>TRBJ2-3|TRBV9
ASSRLAGGPDTQY
>TRBJ2-3|TRBV7-2
ASSRPLTPSTDTQY
>TRBJ2-7|TRBV20-1
SASGGSGGLGYEQY